The clone carrying this T cell receptor (beta chain) came up a few times. Antigen: not known. The record originates from a study of tumor-infiltrating lymphocytes in localized non-small cell lung cancer. Turning to the study itself: Patients included smokers and never-smokers with various histologies, some sampled after neoadjuvant chemotherapy. Study-level findings and limits: No link was found between tumor T-cell fraction and recurrence-free survival.

Sequencing used immunoSEQ multiplex PCR; TCRdb keeps in-frame clones, though not all of them. Among 7,000 to 9,500 clones listed, 70% to 85% were seen once. The CDR3 covers 14 residues. Germline loops: CDR1 SGHKS, CDR2 YYEKEE (reference sequence). V was clipped by 1 base and J by 2 bases, with 10 bases between them. The source material was lung tumor tissue. This sequence originates from a human donor with non-small cell lung cancer. V gene TRBV5-5 combines with J gene TRBJ2-7, with D uncertain. Here the CDR3 reads CASSLRTVPYEQYF. The CDR3 DNA reads TGTGCCAGCAGCTTGCGGACGGTACCCTACGAGCAGTACTTC.